This T cell receptor beta chain was sequenced in a study of human T cells and chemical hapten exposure (dated by TCRdb to about 2021). Context from the whole study: Libraries were pooled for sequencing, and per-sample TCR yields varied mainly because of small differences in library volumes within the pool. The study tracked peripheral blood TCR repertoire changes in vivo during primary and secondary sensitization to the hapten diphenylcyclopropenone (DPC) in alopecia patients. Each blood RNA sample was used to sequence both TCR alpha and TCR beta chains. Results and caveats for the whole study, not just this receptor: DPC sensitization did not change the number of TCRs with a frequency above 1 in 1000, and there was no evidence of changes in global repertoire structure. After repeated subsampling, the strength of the expansion versus patch-test correlation and the threshold at which it became significant changed.

To prepare the library, RACE was applied. Instrument on record: NextSeq 500. During library preparation, unique molecular identifiers were attached to individual cDNA molecules so that TCRs could be counted in a quantitative, reproducible way. The authors processed their data as follows. Samples had a median of about 90,000 TCRs, with a range from roughly 23,224 to 700,000. The Decombinator software suite was used to annotate the V, J and CDR3 of the TCR reads. Every sample was subsampled to the same number of TCRs (28,000) for the PS versus PT1 abundance plots. Expanded TCRs were defined as absent before sensitization and observed at least eight times at the 2-week time point. TCRdb applied fastp at Q25 and MiXCR to the public reads, then kept only in-frame beta chains. CDR3 protein sequences are deduplicated, and each keeps its most common genes and DNA. None of the V and J calls come from the authors' own analysis; TCRdb made them. Across this sample there are 35,000 to 50,000 distinct CDR3 sequences, with around 4.1% seen only once. Roughly 1.6% of the sample is in the top ten clones.

Sequences SGHDN (CDR1) and FVKESK (CDR2) are obtained from the germline V gene. The cysteine opens and the phenylalanine closes a CDR3 of 14 amino acids. Just the 42-base CDR3 DNA is kept, in frame starting at base 1. At the junction V is shortened by 3 bases and J by 2 bases, with 10 bases in between. On this clonotype: The clone's antigen remains unknown. Per-nucleotide qualities are absent, and no much larger clonotype sits a single base away.

The time point label, as the study defines it: healthy volunteer bleed at 2 weeks. Total RNA was extracted from unfractionated whole blood collected in Tempus Blood RNA tubes. Roughly 5 healthy volunteers served as TCR sequencing controls and were bled at day 0, 2 weeks and 6 weeks. The sample was whole blood. The sequence is built from TRBV14 and TRBJ2-5; the D gene cannot be resolved reliably. This receptor was identified in a female donor in good health. Some clones in this sample may be carry-over from other donors' samples. CDR3 protein: CASSHLGIQETQYF. The DNA reads as follows: TGTGCCAGCAGCCACCTGGGGATACAAGAGACCCAGTACTTC. Reference TRBV14 and TRBJ2-5 genes cover what lies past the CDR3, so the full variable domain is EAGVTQFPSHSVIEKGQTVTLRCDPISGHDNLYWYRRVMGKEIKFLLHFVKESKQDESGMPNNRFLAERTGGTYSTLKVQPAELEDSGVYFCASSHLGIQETQYFGPGTRLLVL.